The 16 T cell receptor beta chains below come from one sample, sequenced in a study of blood T cells in healthy people across ages. Together with a sample-barcoded 5' primer, a J-beta primer mix was included in a second PCR lasting about 7 to 12 cycles. TCRdb called the 5' RACE reads again in MiXCR, with one record for every CDR3 protein. Counted here are about 640,000 distinct CDR3 sequences, under 70% occurring once; the ten biggest clones make up around 37%. Specimen: blood. The receptors were sampled from a man between 60 and 75 years old in good health.

The genes are TRBV12-3 or TRBV12-4 and TRBJ1-2; D uncertain. The CDR3 loop spans 13 amino acids. Trimming pared 3 bases from V and 2 bases from J, leaving 7 bases between. The CDR3 sequence: CASSFRKNYGYTF. The CDR3 DNA sequence: TGTGCCAGCAGTTTTAGGAAAAACTATGGCTACACCTTC.

The chain carries TRBV5-1 and TRBJ2-2; D may be TRBD2 (6 bases). Per germline, CDR1 SGHRS and CDR2 YFSETQ. This CDR3 is 16 amino acids long. V lost 4 bases, J lost 7 bases, and 20 bases lay in between. CDR3: CASSEKNGTPLGELFF. CDR3 in DNA: TGCGCCAGCAGCGAAAAGAACGGGACTCCACTCGGGGAGCTGTTTTTT.

This chain uses TRBV6-1 with TRBJ1-6; D is undetermined. This CDR3 comprises 14 residues. V was cut by 2 bases and J by 7 bases, with 9 bases left in between. Looked up from germline, CDR1 is MNHNS and CDR2 is SASEGT. The CDR3 bases are TGTGCCAGCAGTGAATCCCCAGAGAATTCACCCCTCCACTTT. Translated, it gives CASSESPENSPLHF.

This clonotype was found a few times. This chain links TRBV12-3 or TRBV12-4 with TRBJ2-7; no firm D call. V was cut by 5 bases and J by 3 bases, with 14 bases left in between. The CDR3 is 14 residues long. CDR3 DNA: TGTGCCAGCAGTCTCCTACTGGGCCGCTACGAGCAGTACTTC. Its protein is CASSLLLGRYEQYF.

This clonotype has just a few counts. The CDR3 loop reads CASSPDRSFETQYF. The CDR3 nucleotides read TGTGCCAGCAGTCCTGACAGGTCATTCGAGACCCAGTACTTC. The rearrangement joins TRBV6-1 to TRBJ2-5, with D possibly matching TRBD1 (6 bases). Deletions cut 5 bases from V and 5 bases from J, with 15 bases between. There are 14 residues in the CDR3. Germline-derived CDR1 and CDR2 are MNHNS and SASEGT.

V is TRBV3-1 and J is TRBJ2-7; a possible D gene is TRBD1 (6 bases). Germline V gene data show CDR1 as LGHDT and CDR2 as YNNKEL (reference sequence). V lost 0 bases to trimming and J lost 4 bases, with 10 bases between them. The CDR3 has 14 amino acids. Written as DNA, the CDR3 is TGTGCCAGCAGCCAAGATAGGGACACTTACGAGCAGTACTTC. This codes for CASSQDRDTYEQYF.

The V call is TRBV6-5, the J call TRBJ1-1; D is possibly TRBD1 (6 bases). CDR3 length equals 16 residues. Germline CDR1 MNHEY, CDR2 SVGAGI. The germline V and J ends were trimmed by 6 bases and 0 bases, with 17 bases remaining between them. In DNA, the CDR3 is TGTGCCAGCAGCTTGACAGGACCTAGGGTGAACACTGAAGCTTTCTTT. Translation gives CASSLTGPRVNTEAFF.

This clonotype was counted a single time. The chain employs TRBV29-1 and TRBJ2-3, with TRBD2 matching over 10 bases. V lost 3 bases and J lost 8; bases outside the gene matches: 8. The CDR3 totals 14 residues. Germline V lookup: CDR1 SQVTM, CDR2 ANQGSEA. The CDR3 DNA follows: TGCAGCGTTGACCCAGCGGGGGGGCCGGTTACGCAGTATTTT. Protein: CSVDPAGGPVTQYF.

V and J are TRBV2 and TRBJ1-1; D might be TRBD1 (6 bases). This CDR3 region has 15 residues. V shed 7 bases and J shed 1 base, with 16 bases lying between them. Germline V gene data show CDR1 as SNHLY and CDR2 as FYNNEI. In DNA form, the CDR3 reads TGTGCCAGCACCCCCGCGGGGGCAGGGAACACTGAAGCTTTCTTT. It translates to CASTPAGAGNTEAFF.

The genes are TRBV6-1 and TRBJ1-1; D is unresolved. The CDR3 totals 13 residues. Per germline, CDR1 MNHNS and CDR2 SASEGT. Trimming removed 1 base at V and 6 bases at J, with 9 bases between. In DNA, the CDR3 is TGTGCCAGCAGTGAAGTGTGGGAAGCTGAAGCTTTCTTT. This gives the protein CASSEVWEAEAFF.

This chain joins TRBV15 and TRBJ2-7; no firm D call. The CDR3 is made up of 13 amino acids. With 7 bases removed from V and 0 bases from J, the gap between germline ends came to 10 bases. Germline V gives CDR1 LNHNV, CDR2 YYDKDF (reference sequence). CDR3 sequence (DNA): TGTGCCACCAAGAAGGAGAGCTCCTACGAGCAGTACTTC. Residues: CATKKESSYEQYF.

This chain joins TRBV5-1 and TRBJ2-7, with D perhaps matching TRBD1 or TRBD2 (5 bases each). Germline V gene sequence: CDR1 SGHRS, CDR2 YFSETQ. This CDR3 has 15 residues. With 6 bases removed from V and 7 bases from J, the gap between germline ends came to 23 bases. As DNA, the CDR3 is TGCGCCAGCACAACACATGGGACCCGGATAAGTGAGCAGTACTTC. It specifies CASTTHGTRISEQYF. The full variable domain, completed using reference TRBV5-1 and TRBJ2-7, is KAGVTQTPRYLIKTRGQQVTLSCSPISGHRSVSWYQQTPGQGLQFLFEYFSETQRNKGNFPGRFSGRQFSNSRSEMNVSTLELGDSALYLCASTTHGTRISEQYFGPGTRLTVT.

As for this clonotype: One end of the junction varies from germline; a read error may be responsible. The J gene is TRBJ2-1, the V gene TRBV14; D is ambiguous. The V gene's germline CDR1 is SGHDN and CDR2 FVKESK. The CDR3 consists of 12 residues. The CDR3 loop reads CTSSPERNEQFF. Written as DNA, the CDR3 is TGTACCAGCAGCCCCGAGAGGAATGAGCAGTTCTTC.

This clonotype was picked up a small number of times. The chain carries TRBV29-1 and TRBJ2-5; 9 bases line up with TRBD1. The J segment lost 5 bases and the V segment lost 6 bases, leaving 4 bases of the junction unmatched. The germline gives CDR1 SQVTM, CDR2 ANQGSEA. The length of the CDR3 is 12 residues. The DNA for the CDR3 is TGCAGCGTGGATGGACAGGGGGAGACCCAGTACTTC. Translated: CSVDGQGETQYF. The whole variable domain, remainder taken from reference TRBV29-1 and TRBJ2-5, is SAVISQKPSRDICQRGTSLTIQCQVDSQVTMMFWYRQQPGQSLTLIATANQGSEATYESGFVIDKFPISRPNLTFSTLTVSNMSPEDSSIYLCSVDGQGETQYFGPGTRLLVL.

This clonotype was counted a few times. An end of the junction differs from the germline gene, which may be a read error. The V and J genes are TRBV7-2 and TRBJ1-1; perhaps TRBD1 as D (5 bases). From germline, CDR1 is SGHTA and CDR2 FQGNSA. This CDR3 has 15 residues. This chain's CDR3 is CASSPGGGVNTEAFF. The DNA of the CDR3 is TGTGCCAGCAGCCCAGGAGGAGGGGTGAATACTGAAGCTTTCTTT.

The chain carries TRBV5-1 and TRBJ2-5; weak D call: TRBD1 (6 bases). V gave up 1 base and J gave up 2 bases, with 12 bases separating them. The CDR3 has 15 residues. Germline V gives CDR1 SGHRS, CDR2 YFSETQ. This CDR3 reads CASSLRPGTQETQYF. DNA for the CDR3: TGCGCCAGCAGCTTGAGGCCAGGGACACAAGAGACCCAGTACTTC.